This paragraph covers one T cell receptor beta chain sequence. Assay: immunoSEQ multiplex PCR; the TCRdb copy retains only in-frame clones and omits some. The data hold just over 55,000 clones, with around 93% observed a single time. The entry originates in a study of technical replicates of blood from several donors. CDR3 size: 14 residues. V lost 6 bases and J lost 1; bases outside the gene matches: 5. Germline values: CDR1 LNHDA, CDR2 SQIVND (reference sequence). V is TRBV19 and J is TRBJ1-1; TRBD1 matches at 7 bases. Sequenced input: PBMCs. The TCR comes from a human donor in good health. Some clones in this sample may be carry-over from other donors' samples. The CDR3 sequence is CASSTGQENTEAFF. CDR3 nucleotide sequence: TGTGCCAGTAGCACCGGACAGGAGAACACTGAAGCTTTCTTT. Full variable domain (rest looked up from reference TRBV19 and TRBJ1-1): DGGITQSPKYLFRKEGQNVTLSCEQNLNHDAMYWYRQDPGQGLRLIYYSQIVNDFQKGDIAEGYSVSREKKESFPLTVTSAQKNPTAFYLCASSTGQENTEAFFGQGTRLTVV.